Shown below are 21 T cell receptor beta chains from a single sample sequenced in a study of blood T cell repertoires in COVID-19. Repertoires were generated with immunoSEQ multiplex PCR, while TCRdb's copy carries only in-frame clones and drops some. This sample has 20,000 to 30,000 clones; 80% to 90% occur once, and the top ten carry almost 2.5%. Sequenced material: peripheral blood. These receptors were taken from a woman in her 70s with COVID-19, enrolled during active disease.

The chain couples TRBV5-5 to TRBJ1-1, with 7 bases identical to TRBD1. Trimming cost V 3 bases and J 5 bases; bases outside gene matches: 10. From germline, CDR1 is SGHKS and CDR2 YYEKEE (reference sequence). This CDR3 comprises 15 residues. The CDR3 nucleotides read TGTGCCAGCAGCTCTTCCCGACAGGGAAGGACTGAAGCTTTCTTT. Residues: CASSSSRQGRTEAFF.

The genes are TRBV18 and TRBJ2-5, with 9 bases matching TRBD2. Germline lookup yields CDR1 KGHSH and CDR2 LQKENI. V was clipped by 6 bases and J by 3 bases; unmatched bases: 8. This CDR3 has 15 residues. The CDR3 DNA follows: TGTGCCAGCTCTCCTAGCGGGGCGACCAAAGAGACCCAGTACTTC. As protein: CASSPSGATKETQYF.

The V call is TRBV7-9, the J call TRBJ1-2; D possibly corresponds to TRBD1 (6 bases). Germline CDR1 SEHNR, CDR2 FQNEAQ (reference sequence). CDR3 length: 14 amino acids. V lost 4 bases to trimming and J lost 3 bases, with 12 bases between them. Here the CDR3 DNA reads TGTGCCAGCAGCTCGTCAGGGGAATACTATGGCTACACCTTC. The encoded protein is CASSSSGEYYGYTF.

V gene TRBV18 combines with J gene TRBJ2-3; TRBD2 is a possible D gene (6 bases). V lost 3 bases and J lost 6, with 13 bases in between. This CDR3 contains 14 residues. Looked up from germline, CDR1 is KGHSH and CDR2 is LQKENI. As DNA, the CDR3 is TGTGCCAGCTCACCGTATATGGGGAGGGATACGCAGTATTTT. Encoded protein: CASSPYMGRDTQYF.

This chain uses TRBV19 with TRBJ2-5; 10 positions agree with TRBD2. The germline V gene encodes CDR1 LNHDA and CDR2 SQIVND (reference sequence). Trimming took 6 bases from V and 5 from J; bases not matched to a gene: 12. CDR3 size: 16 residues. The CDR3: CASRRASGRSGETQYF. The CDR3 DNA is TGTGCCAGTAGGAGAGCTAGCGGGAGATCGGGGGAGACCCAGTACTTC.

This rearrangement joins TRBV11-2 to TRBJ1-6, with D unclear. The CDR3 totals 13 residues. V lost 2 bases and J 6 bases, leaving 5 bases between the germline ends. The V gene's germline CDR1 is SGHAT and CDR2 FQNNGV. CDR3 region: CASSLNSNSPLHF. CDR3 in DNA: TGTGCCAGCAGCTTAAACAGTAATTCACCCCTCCACTTT.

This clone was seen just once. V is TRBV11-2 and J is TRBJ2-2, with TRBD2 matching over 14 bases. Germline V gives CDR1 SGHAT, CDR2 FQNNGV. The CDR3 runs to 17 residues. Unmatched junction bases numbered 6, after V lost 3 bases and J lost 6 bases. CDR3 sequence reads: CASSFNPGLAGAGELFF. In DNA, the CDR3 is TGTGCCAGCAGCTTCAATCCGGGACTAGCGGGAGCCGGGGAGCTGTTTTTT.

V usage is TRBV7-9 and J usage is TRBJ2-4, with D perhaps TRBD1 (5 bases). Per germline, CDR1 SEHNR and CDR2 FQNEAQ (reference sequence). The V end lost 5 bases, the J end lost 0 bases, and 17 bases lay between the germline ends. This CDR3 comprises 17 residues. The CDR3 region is CASSPPRGGGAKNIQYF. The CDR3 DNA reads TGTGCCAGCAGCCCGCCTAGGGGCGGTGGAGCCAAAAACATTCAGTACTTC.

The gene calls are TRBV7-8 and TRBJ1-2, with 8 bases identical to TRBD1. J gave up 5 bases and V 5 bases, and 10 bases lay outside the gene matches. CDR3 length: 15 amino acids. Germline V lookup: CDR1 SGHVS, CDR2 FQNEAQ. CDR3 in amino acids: CASSLNPTGGYGYTF. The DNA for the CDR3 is TGTGCCAGCAGCCTTAACCCAACAGGGGGGTATGGCTACACCTTC.

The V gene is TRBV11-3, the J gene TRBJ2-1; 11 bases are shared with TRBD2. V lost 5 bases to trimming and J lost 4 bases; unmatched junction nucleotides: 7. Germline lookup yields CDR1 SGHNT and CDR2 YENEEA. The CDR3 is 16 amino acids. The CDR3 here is CASSTGGLAAYNEQFF. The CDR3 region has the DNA TGTGCCAGCAGCACGGGGGGACTAGCGGCTTACAATGAGCAGTTCTTC.

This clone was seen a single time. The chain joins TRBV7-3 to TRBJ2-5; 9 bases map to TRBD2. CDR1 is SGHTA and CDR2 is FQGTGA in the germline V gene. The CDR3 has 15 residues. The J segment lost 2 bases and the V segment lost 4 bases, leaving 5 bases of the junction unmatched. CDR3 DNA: TGTGCCAGCAGCTCGGCGGGGGGGAGACAAGAGACCCAGTACTTC. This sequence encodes CASSSAGGRQETQYF.

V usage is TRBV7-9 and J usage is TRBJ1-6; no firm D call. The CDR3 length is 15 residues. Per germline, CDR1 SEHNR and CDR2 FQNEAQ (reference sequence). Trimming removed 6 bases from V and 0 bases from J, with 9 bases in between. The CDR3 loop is CASRSPSSYNSPLHF. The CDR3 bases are TGTGCCAGCAGGAGTCCTAGCTCCTATAATTCACCCCTCCACTTT. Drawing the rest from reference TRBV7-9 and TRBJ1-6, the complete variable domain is DTGVSQNPRHKITKRGQNVTFRCDPISEHNRLYWYRQTLGQGPEFLTYFQNEAQLEKSRLLSDRFSAERPKGSFSTLEIQRTEQGDSAMYLCASRSPSSYNSPLHFGNGTRLTVT.

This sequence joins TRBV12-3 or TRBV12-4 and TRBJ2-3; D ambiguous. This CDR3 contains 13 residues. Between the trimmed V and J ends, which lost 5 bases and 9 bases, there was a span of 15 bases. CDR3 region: CASSPPPLGTQYF. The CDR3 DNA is TGTGCCAGCAGTCCACCACCGTTGGGCACGCAGTATTTT.

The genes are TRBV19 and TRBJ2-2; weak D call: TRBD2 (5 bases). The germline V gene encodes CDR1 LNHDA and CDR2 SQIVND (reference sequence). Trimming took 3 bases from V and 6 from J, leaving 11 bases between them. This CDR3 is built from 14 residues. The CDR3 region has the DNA TGTGCCAGTAGTATCAACCTAGCCCCCGGGGAGCTGTTTTTT. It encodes CASSINLAPGELFF.

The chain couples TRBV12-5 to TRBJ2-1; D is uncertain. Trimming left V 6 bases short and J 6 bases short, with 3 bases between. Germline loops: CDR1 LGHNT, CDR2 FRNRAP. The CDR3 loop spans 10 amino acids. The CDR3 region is CASGSNEQFF. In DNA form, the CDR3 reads TGTGCTAGTGGCTCCAATGAGCAGTTCTTC.

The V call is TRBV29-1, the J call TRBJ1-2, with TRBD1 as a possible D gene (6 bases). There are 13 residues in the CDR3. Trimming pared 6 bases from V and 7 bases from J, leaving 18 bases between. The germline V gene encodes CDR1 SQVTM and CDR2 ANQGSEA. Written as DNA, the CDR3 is TGCAGCGTCTCCGGGGGGGGCGGACTTGGCTACACCTTC. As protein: CSVSGGGGLGYTF.

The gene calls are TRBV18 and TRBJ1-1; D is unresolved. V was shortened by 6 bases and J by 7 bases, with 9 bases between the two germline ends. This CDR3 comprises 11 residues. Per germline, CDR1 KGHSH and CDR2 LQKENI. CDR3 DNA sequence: TGTGCCAGCTCTGGGAGCGATGAAGCTTTCTTT. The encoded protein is CASSGSDEAFF. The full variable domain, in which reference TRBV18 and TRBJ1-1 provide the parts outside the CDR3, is NAGVMQNPRHLVRRRGQEARLRCSPMKGHSHVYWYRQLPEEGLKFMVYLQKENIIDESGMPKERFSAEFPKEGPSILRIQQVVRGDSAAYFCASSGSDEAFFGQGTRLTVV.

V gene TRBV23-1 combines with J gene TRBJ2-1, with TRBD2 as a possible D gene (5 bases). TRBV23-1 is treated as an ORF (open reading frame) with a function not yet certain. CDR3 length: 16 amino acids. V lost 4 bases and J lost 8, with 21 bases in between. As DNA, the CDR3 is TGCGCCAGCAGTCTTGTGAGTCGTCGGAGGAGCCATGAGCAGTTCTTC. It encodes CASSLVSRRRSHEQFF.

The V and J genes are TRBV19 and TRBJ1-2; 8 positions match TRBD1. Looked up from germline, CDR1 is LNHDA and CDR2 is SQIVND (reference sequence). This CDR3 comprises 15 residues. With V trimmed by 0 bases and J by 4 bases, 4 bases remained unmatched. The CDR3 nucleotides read TGTGCCAGTAGTATAGACGGGACAGGCGCCTATGGCTACACCTTC. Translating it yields CASSIDGTGAYGYTF.

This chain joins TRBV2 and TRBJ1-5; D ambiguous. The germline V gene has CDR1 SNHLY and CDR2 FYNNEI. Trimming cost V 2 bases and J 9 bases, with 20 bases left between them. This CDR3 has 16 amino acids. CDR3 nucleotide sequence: TGTGCCAGCAGTGAAACATGGTATAGCAAGATCGGGCCCCAGCATTTT. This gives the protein CASSETWYSKIGPQHF.

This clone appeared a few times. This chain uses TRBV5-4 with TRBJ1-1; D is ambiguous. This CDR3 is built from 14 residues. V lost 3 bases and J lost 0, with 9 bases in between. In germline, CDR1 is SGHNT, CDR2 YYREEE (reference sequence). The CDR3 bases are TGTGCCAGCAGCTCTGTAGGAGTGAACACTGAAGCTTTCTTT. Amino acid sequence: CASSSVGVNTEAFF. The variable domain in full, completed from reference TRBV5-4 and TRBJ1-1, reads ETGVTQSPTHLIKTRGQQVTLRCSSQSGHNTVSWYQQALGQGPQFIFQYYREEENGRGNFPPRFSGLQFPNYSSELNVNALELDDSALYLCASSSVGVNTEAFFGQGTRLTVV.